This TCR beta chain was obtained from a study of shared clonotypes between healthy human individuals. This table comes from immunoSEQ multiplex PCR, and its TCRdb copy is limited to in-frame clones, with some not included. The repertoire holds about 1.5 million clones, with approximately 98% as singletons. Partitioning of CD4+ cells yielded a CD45RA+ naive subset and a CD45RA-negative memory subset. The CDR3 runs 12 residues. The V and J ends lost 10 bases and 8 bases respectively, with 15 bases between them. Germline CDR1 and CDR2: MDHEN and SYDVKM. This chain connects TRBV28 to TRBJ2-1; D is uncertain. This TCR came from a man aged 25-45 years in good health. The source material was naive CD4+ T cells sorted from blood. Stated subset: CD45RA+ positively selected. Written as DNA, the CDR3 is TGTGCCACACGAAGGATTCTGGATGAGCAGTTCTTC. Amino acid sequence: CATRRILDEQFF.